One TCR beta chain is described in this entry. Its antigen remains unidentified. Germline loops: CDR1 MGHRA, CDR2 YSYEKL. The CDR3 is 16 amino acids. V shed 3 bases and J 2 bases; nucleotides not matched to a gene: 7. These data are taken from a study of early T cells in non-severe SARS-CoV-2 infection. About the research overall: Sequencing of bulk RNA from unsorted whole blood was done, without chain pairing.

Researchers attached unique molecular identifiers to individual cDNA molecules. MiXCR, run by TCRdb on the 5' RACE reads, gives a single entry per CDR3 protein. Of about 61,000 distinct CDR3 sequences listed, approximately 12% are singletons. Study results and limitations: The matching step, a VDJdb search, favored anti-spike CD8 responses and missed private and CD4 specificities.

The sequenced sample was whole blood, obtained at baseline. This receptor was obtained from an adult who was a healthcare worker with PCR-confirmed SARS-CoV-2 infection or an uninfected control (not recorded which). The donor label of this sample is uncertain. V is TRBV4-1 and J is TRBJ1-3; 7 nucleotides align to TRBD1. CDR3 protein: CASSHGTGTAGNTIYF. The CDR3 nucleotides read TGCGCCAGCAGCCATGGCACCGGGACAGCTGGAAACACCATATATTTT.